These 26 T cell receptor beta chains originate from one sample sequenced in a study of CD8+ T cells in alopecia areata. Once RNA had been extracted, it was reverse transcribed into cDNA to act as the sequencing template. This table comes from immunoSEQ multiplex PCR, and its TCRdb copy is limited to in-frame clones, with some not included. The sample records about 200,000 clones, under 60% being singletons. Indicated treatment: oral pan-JAK inhibitor, 5-10 mg twice daily. The starting material was CD4+ T cells sorted from blood, obtained at week 4, from a patient treated with tofacitinib. The origin of the receptors is a human donor with alopecia areata.

Turning to this clone: A much larger clonotype is one base distant, so this may be a read error. This chain uses TRBV9 with TRBJ1-1; D gene ambiguous. Germline values: CDR1 SGDLS, CDR2 YYNGEE. The CDR3 consists of 13 residues. V was cut by 0 bases and J by 3 bases, with 6 bases left in between. The CDR3 here is CASSVDGDTEAFF. The CDR3 DNA reads as TGTGCCAGCAGCGTAGATGGGGACACTGAAGCTTTCTTT.

This chain links TRBV6-1 with TRBJ1-2; tentatively, D is TRBD1 (6 bases). Germline CDR1 reads MNHNS; CDR2 reads SASEGT. This CDR3 comprises 15 residues. The germline V and J ends were trimmed by 0 bases and 4 bases, with 12 bases remaining between them. The chain's CDR3 is CASSEAQGYGYGYTF. In DNA, the CDR3 is TGTGCCAGCAGTGAAGCGCAGGGGTACGGCTATGGCTACACCTTC.

This clone was observed once. This chain uses TRBV2 with TRBJ2-3; 7 bases are shared with TRBD1. Germline V gives CDR1 SNHLY, CDR2 FYNNEI. There are 15 residues in the CDR3. Trimming removed 6 bases from V and 1 base from J; junction bases left unmatched: 7. CDR3 nucleotide sequence: TGTGCCAGCAGGGTGGGACAGCCAGGCACAGATACGCAGTATTTT. As protein: CASRVGQPGTDTQYF.

This chain links TRBV7-2 with TRBJ1-2; TRBD1 might be the D (5 bases). This CDR3 has 13 amino acids. CDR1 is SGHTA, CDR2 FQGNSA, per germline. Trimming took off 1 base at V and 7 bases at J, with 10 bases between the two ends. CDR3 region: CASSLDGGGGYTF. The CDR3 DNA sequence: TGTGCCAGCAGCTTAGACGGGGGAGGTGGCTACACCTTC.

This clone showed up just a few times. V usage is TRBV5-1 and J usage is TRBJ2-5; 7 positions agree with TRBD1. J was trimmed by 2 bases and V by 4 bases; bases with no gene match: 11. This CDR3 has 16 amino acids. Germline lookup yields CDR1 SGHRS and CDR2 YFSETQ. CDR3 region: CASSGSSDRVQETQYF. The CDR3 region has the DNA TGCGCCAGCAGCGGTTCCAGCGACAGGGTGCAAGAGACCCAGTACTTC. Based on the CDR3 plus reference TRBV5-1 and TRBJ2-5, the full variable domain is KAGVTQTPRYLIKTRGQQVTLSCSPISGHRSVSWYQQTPGQGLQFLFEYFSETQRNKGNFPGRFSGRQFSNSRSEMNVSTLELGDSALYLCASSGSSDRVQETQYFGPGTRLLVL.

V usage is TRBV30 and J usage is TRBJ2-2; perhaps D is TRBD1 or TRBD2 (5 bases each). Deletions cut 7 bases from V and 2 bases from J, with 14 bases between. Germline V gene lookup returns CDR1 GTSNPN and CDR2 SVGIG (reference sequence). This CDR3 has 14 amino acids. CDR3 nucleotides: TGTGCCTTGACCCGGGGCCAAAACACCGGGGAGCTGTTTTTT. Protein: CALTRGQNTGELFF.

The chain joins TRBV14 to TRBJ2-5; TRBD1 aligns across 7 bases. The CDR3 totals 15 residues. The J segment lost 4 bases and the V segment lost 4 bases, leaving 9 bases of the junction unmatched. Looked up from germline, CDR1 is SGHDN and CDR2 is FVKESK. In nucleotides, the CDR3 is TGTGCCAGCAGCCCCTCCACAGGGGCCGGAGAGACCCAGTACTTC. Translating gives CASSPSTGAGETQYF.

This clone turned up a few times. This chain uses TRBV28 with TRBJ1-2; no firm D call. V lost 5 bases and J 4 bases, leaving 11 bases between the germline ends. There are 13 residues in the CDR3. The germline V gene encodes CDR1 MDHEN and CDR2 SYDVKM. CDR3 region: CASSLTVTYGYTF. The CDR3 nucleotides are TGTGCCAGCAGTCTTACAGTAACCTATGGCTACACCTTC.

The chain is built from TRBV18 and TRBJ1-1, with 7 bases that match TRBD1. Germline CDR1 reads KGHSH; CDR2 reads LQKENI. The CDR3 has 14 residues. The V and J ends lost 5 bases and 4 bases, in that order; junction bases with no gene match: 7. As DNA, the CDR3 is TGTGCCAGCTCAGAGGGGGCGCGGACCACTGAAGCTTTCTTT. Amino acids: CASSEGARTTEAFF.

V gene TRBV4-3 combines with J gene TRBJ2-2; 7 bases line up with TRBD2. The CDR3 is 15 amino acids. Germline CDR1 is LGHNA and CDR2 is YSLEER. With 0 bases clipped from V and 4 bases from J, the junction kept 2 bases outside the gene matches. In nucleotides, the CDR3 is TGCGCCAGCAGCCAAGAAGCGGGGTCCACCGGGGAGCTGTTTTTT. Its protein is CASSQEAGSTGELFF.

This chain connects TRBV5-1 to TRBJ2-3; 9 bases match TRBD1. Looked up from germline, CDR1 is SGHRS and CDR2 is YFSETQ. The CDR3 contains 14 residues. V gave up 6 bases and J gave up 5 bases; unmatched junction bases: 7. The CDR3 loop reads CASNSGQGVDTQYF. The CDR3 nucleotides are TGCGCCAGCAACTCGGGACAGGGTGTAGATACGCAGTATTTT.

This clone is a singleton in its sample. The rearrangement uses TRBV5-1 and TRBJ2-1; D not certain. The CDR3 loop spans 12 amino acids. V was pared by 3 bases and J by 9 bases, with 10 bases between. Germline assignment: CDR1 SGHRS and CDR2 YFSETQ. The CDR3 DNA is TGCGCCAGCAGCTACCAGCGATCTGAGCAGTTCTTC. Amino acids: CASSYQRSEQFF.

The genes are TRBV19 and TRBJ1-5; TRBD1 matches at 8 bases. Germline CDR1 is LNHDA and CDR2 is SQIVND (reference sequence). Germline trimming cut 6 bases from V and 4 bases from J; bases unmatched to any gene: 2. The CDR3 loop spans 13 amino acids. The CDR3: CASRRTGNQPQHF. The DNA of the CDR3 is TGTGCCAGTAGGAGGACAGGGAATCAGCCCCAGCATTTT.

The chain joins TRBV7-2 to TRBJ2-5; either TRBD1 or TRBD2 may fit D (5 bases each). There are 15 residues in the CDR3. Trimming shortened V by 2 bases and J by 4 bases, and 14 bases separated the two germline ends. Germline V CDR1 and CDR2: SGHTA, FQGNSA. This CDR3 reads CASSLSKGPAETQYF. The CDR3 bases are TGTGCCAGCAGCTTAAGTAAGGGACCTGCAGAGACCCAGTACTTC.

V gene TRBV2 combines with J gene TRBJ1-2; 12 nucleotides match TRBD1. V lost 7 bases to trimming and J lost 4 bases; unmatched junction nucleotides: 4. The CDR3 sequence is 14 residues long. The germline CDR1 and CDR2 sequences are SNHLY and FYNNEI. The CDR3 nucleotides are TGTGCCAGCAATCGGGACAGGGGGCCCTATGGCTACACCTTC. This codes for CASNRDRGPYGYTF.

The chain combines TRBV2 with TRBJ1-1, with no clear D. There are 13 residues in the CDR3. The V gene lost 4 bases and the J gene lost 3 bases, with 9 bases spanning the gap. The germline CDR1 and CDR2 sequences are SNHLY and FYNNEI. The CDR3 bases are TGTGCCAGCAGTGTGTTAGGTTACACTGAAGCTTTCTTT. Its protein product is CASSVLGYTEAFF.

The genes are TRBV29-1 and TRBJ2-5; D possibly matches TRBD1 or TRBD2 (5 bases each). The ends were cut back, 5 bases at V and 2 bases at J, with 12 bases in the middle. This CDR3 comprises 13 residues. Germline assignment: CDR1 SQVTM and CDR2 ANQGSEA. The chain's CDR3 is CSVQGRYQETQYF. CDR3 sequence (DNA): TGCAGCGTTCAGGGACGGTATCAAGAGACCCAGTACTTC. The full variable domain, completed using reference TRBV29-1 and TRBJ2-5, is SAVISQKPSRDICQRGTSLTIQCQVDSQVTMMFWYRQQPGQSLTLIATANQGSEATYESGFVIDKFPISRPNLTFSTLTVSNMSPEDSSIYLCSVQGRYQETQYFGPGTRLLVL.

This clone has more than one count but fewer than ten. A much larger clonotype is one base distant, so this may be a read error. Different DNA sequences within this sample yield the same CDR3. The V gene is TRBV7-9, the J gene TRBJ2-7; no clear D gene. The V end lost 4 bases, the J end lost 2 bases, and 3 bases lay between the germline ends. Germline V lookup: CDR1 SEHNR, CDR2 FQNEAQ (reference sequence). The CDR3 extends over 11 amino acids. This chain's CDR3 is CASSSTYEQYF. The CDR3 DNA reads as TGTGCCAGCAGCTCTACCTACGAGCAGTACTTC.

V and J are TRBV7-6 and TRBJ2-7; 12 bases are a match to TRBD2. Germline CDR1 SGHVS, CDR2 FNYEAQ. The CDR3 has 16 amino acids. Trimming removed 4 bases from V and 4 bases from J; junction bases left unmatched: 8. CDR3 sequence (DNA): TGTGCCAGCAGCTCGCTAGCGGGGGGGCTGTTGTACGAGCAGTACTTC. Residues: CASSSLAGGLLYEQYF.

This clone was found a few times. V gene TRBV4-3 combines with J gene TRBJ1-4; the match to TRBD1 covers 8 bases. The germline V gene encodes CDR1 LGHNA and CDR2 YSLEER. The CDR3 covers 17 residues. V shed 3 bases, J shed 3 bases, and the junction held 9 bases outside the gene matches. For the CDR3, the DNA is TGCGCCAGCAGCCAGACCAGGGGGCGGGCAGCTAATGAAAAACTGTTTTTT. Translated, it gives CASSQTRGRAANEKLFF.

The chain has TRBV30 and TRBJ1-5; D possibly corresponds to TRBD1 (5 bases). Trimming shortened V by 1 base and J by 5 bases, and 9 bases separated the two germline ends. Germline CDR1 reads GTSNPN; CDR2 reads SVGIG (reference sequence). The CDR3 contains 13 residues. In DNA, the CDR3 is TGTGCCTGGAGTGAGGGGCACGATCAGCCCCAGCATTTT. This gives the protein CAWSEGHDQPQHF.

The chain links TRBV7-2 to TRBJ1-4, with unresolved D. Germline CDR1 reads SGHTA; CDR2 reads FQGNSA. Between the trimmed V and J ends, which lost 1 base and 0 bases, there was a span of 6 bases. The CDR3 totals 15 residues. The CDR3 region is CASSLDIATNEKLFF. The CDR3 DNA reads as TGTGCCAGCAGCTTAGACATTGCAACTAATGAAAAACTGTTTTTT.

The genes are TRBV30 and TRBJ2-2; the D is unclear. From germline, CDR1 is GTSNPN and CDR2 SVGIG (reference sequence). The V gene lost 4 bases and the J gene lost 4 bases, with 7 bases spanning the gap. The CDR3 is 12 residues long. Written as DNA, the CDR3 is TGTGCCTGGACCCCGGGCACCGGGGAGCTGTTTTTT. Residues: CAWTPGTGELFF.

The table lists this clone with a few counts. The rearrangement joins TRBV6-6 to TRBJ1-1; D not resolved. V lost 0 bases to trimming and J lost 5 bases, with 7 bases between them. The germline V gene encodes CDR1 MNHNY and CDR2 SVGAGI (reference sequence). The CDR3 sequence is 13 residues long. The chain's CDR3 is CASSYSIGTEAFF. The CDR3 DNA reads as TGTGCCAGCAGTTACTCGATCGGAACTGAAGCTTTCTTT.

V gene TRBV12-5 combines with J gene TRBJ1-1; D might be TRBD1 (6 bases). The CDR3 runs 11 residues. With 6 bases removed from V and 8 bases from J, the gap between germline ends came to 10 bases. Looked up from germline, CDR1 is LGHNT and CDR2 is FRNRAP. CDR3 DNA sequence: TGTGCTAGTGGCCACCAGGGGGAAGCTTTCTTT. As protein: CASGHQGEAFF. Full variable domain (outside the CDR3, taken from reference TRBV12-5 and TRBJ1-1): DARVTQTPRHKVTEMGQEVTMRCQPILGHNTVFWYRQTMMQGLELLAYFRNRAPLDDSGMPKDRFSAEMPDATLATLKIQPSEPRDSAVYFCASGHQGEAFFGQGTRLTVV.

The chain links TRBV15 to TRBJ1-2; D gene ambiguous. V was clipped by 4 bases and J by 3 bases, with 9 bases between them. Looked up from germline, CDR1 is LNHNV and CDR2 is YYDKDF (reference sequence). The CDR3 contains 13 residues. CDR3 sequence (DNA): TGTGCCACCAGCACGAGGACGGACTATGGCTACACCTTC. Protein sequence: CATSTRTDYGYTF.